The text below deals with one T cell receptor beta chain. Germline V gene data show CDR1 as SGHDT and CDR2 as YYEEEE. Trimming cost V 7 bases and J 2 bases, with 27 bases left between them. The CDR3 runs 19 residues. Per the original methods: Estimates of nucleated cell counts were drawn from the amplification of reference gene primers. The table came from immunoSEQ multiplex PCR; TCRdb's copy has only in-frame clones and leaves some out. The V and J calls and clone size come from that table; D and trimming were worked out from the DNA. The table has over 35,000 clones, over 75% seen once. The record originates from a study of blood T cell repertoires in COVID-19. Looking at the study overall: Samples came from the United States, Italy and Spain, spanning acute and convalescent COVID-19. In each case, the material was cDNA or gDNA derived from T cells, B-cell-depleted T cells, or PBMCs.

The sequence derives from a man between 40 and 49 years old with active or convalescent COVID-19. V is TRBV5-6 and J is TRBJ2-2; D is perhaps TRBD2 (5 bases). The specimen sequenced was peripheral blood. CDR3 loop: CASSSTQHPLRANTGELFF. CDR3 coding DNA: TGTGCCAGCTCCTCTACCCAACATCCGCTGAGGGCAAACACCGGGGAGCTGTTTTTT.